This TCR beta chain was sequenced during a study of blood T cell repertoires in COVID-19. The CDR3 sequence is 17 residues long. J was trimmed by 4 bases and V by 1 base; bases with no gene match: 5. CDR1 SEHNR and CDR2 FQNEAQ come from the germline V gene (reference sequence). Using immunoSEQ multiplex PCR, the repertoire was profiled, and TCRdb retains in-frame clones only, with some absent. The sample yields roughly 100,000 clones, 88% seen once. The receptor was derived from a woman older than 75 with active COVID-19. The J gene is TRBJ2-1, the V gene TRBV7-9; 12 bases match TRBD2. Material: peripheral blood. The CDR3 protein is CASSLVSSGRAYNEQFF. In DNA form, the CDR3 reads TGTGCCAGCAGCTTAGTCTCTAGCGGGAGGGCGTACAATGAGCAGTTCTTC.